This T cell receptor (beta chain) derives from a study of blood T cell repertoires in COVID-19. Turning to the study itself: Donors in the United States, Italy and Spain gave samples during acute or convalescent COVID-19. The cDNA or gDNA used as material had been derived from T cells, B-cell-depleted T cells, or PBMCs.

CDR3 length: 14 residues. Germline trimming cut 5 bases from V and 4 bases from J; bases unmatched to any gene: 6. Germline-derived CDR1 and CDR2 are MDHEN and SYDVKM. As processed by the authors: Reference gene primer amplification in the assay estimated nucleated cell counts. Assay used: immunoSEQ multiplex PCR; TCRdb lists only in-frame clones, some missing. V, J and clone size are taken as reported in that table, and D and trimming were inferred from the DNA itself. The sample records 300,000 to 450,000 clones, roughly 90% being singletons. This clone was seen a single time. Sequencing was carried out using peripheral blood. This chain links TRBV28 with TRBJ1-2; 8 bases align to TRBD1. The TCR sequence derives from a woman in her 30s with COVID-19, enrolled during active disease. The CDR3 here is CASSISTGAYGYTF. In DNA form, the CDR3 reads TGTGCCAGCAGTATATCGACAGGGGCCTATGGCTACACCTTC.